These 5 T cell receptor beta chains were sequenced from one sample in a study of T-cell reconstitution after alpha-beta-depleted transplantation in children. Library preparation (for TCRbeta) was performed with unique molecular identifiers. TCRdb recomputed calls from the PCR reads with MiXCR, one row per CDR3 protein. The data show about 610,000 distinct CDR3 sequences, 10% to 13% seen once. Sequencing used PBMCs from the stem cell graft donor, obtained from the stem cell graft. The receptors here all came from a human donor who donated a stem cell graft to a child with acute myeloid leukemia.

In regard to this clonotype: Because the CDR3 is missing its conserved closing phenylalanine or tryptophan, this is likely a read error. It is unclear where the CDR3 begins or ends on the DNA, so no DNA is shown, and the CDR3 is as TCRdb lists it. The chain recombines TRBV29-1 with TRBJ2-5; no check of the table's D call, TRBD1, against the DNA was made. The germline V gene has CDR1 SQVTM and CDR2 ANQGSEA. The CDR3 has 11 residues if both end residues are counted. CDR3: CSVLGQGAPNI.

Note on this clonotype: This may stem from a read error, because a much larger clone lies one nucleotide away. The chain recombines TRBV6-1 with TRBJ2-7; TRBD1 matches 9 bases. Germline CDR1 is MNHNS and CDR2 is SASEGT. The V and J ends lost 8 bases and 4 bases, in that order; junction bases with no gene match: 6. The CDR3 has 13 residues. Written as DNA, the CDR3 is TGTGCCAGCGCACAGGGGGCTATATACGAGCAGTACTTC. Translation gives CASAQGAIYEQYF.

The chain combines TRBV28 with TRBJ1-1, with D uncertain. The CDR3 has 13 residues. CDR1 is MDHEN, CDR2 SYDVKM, per germline. The V end was cut by 3 bases, the J end by 7 bases, with 12 bases between. The CDR3 loop reads CASSLARLGEAFF. As DNA, the CDR3 is TGTGCCAGCAGTTTGGCCCGTCTGGGTGAAGCTTTCTTT. Together with reference TRBV28 and TRBJ1-1, the CDR3 gives the full variable domain: DVKVTQSSRYLVKRTGEKVFLECVQDMDHENMFWYRQDPGLGLRLIYFSYDVKMKEKGDIPEGYSVSREKKERFSLILESASTNQTSMYLCASSLARLGEAFFGQGTRLTVV.

The V gene is TRBV28, the J gene TRBJ2-7, with TRBD2 identical over 7 bases. CDR3 length: 11 amino acids. Per germline, CDR1 MDHEN and CDR2 SYDVKM. V lost 6 bases and J lost 11; bases outside the gene matches: 7. The DNA of the CDR3 is TGTGCCAGCAGGGTCCGGCGGGGGAAGTACTTC. Translated: CASRVRRGKYF.

This clonotype was picked up a small number of times. V is TRBV28 and J is TRBJ2-7; 9 bases agree with TRBD1. The CDR3 runs to 14 residues. The V segment lost 6 bases and the J segment 3 bases; nucleotides outside the gene matches: 6. Germline CDR1 is MDHEN and CDR2 is SYDVKM. CDR3 region: CASRTGTGNYEQYF. Here the CDR3 DNA reads TGTGCCAGCAGAACCGGGACAGGGAACTACGAGCAGTACTTC. The full variable domain, completed using reference TRBV28 and TRBJ2-7, is DVKVTQSSRYLVKRTGEKVFLECVQDMDHENMFWYRQDPGLGLRLIYFSYDVKMKEKGDIPEGYSVSREKKERFSLILESASTNQTSMYLCASRTGTGNYEQYFGPGTRLTVT.